This T cell receptor (beta chain) was found in a study of CD8+ T cells in alopecia areata. cDNA serving as the sequencing template came from extracted, reverse transcribed RNA. This table comes from immunoSEQ multiplex PCR, and its TCRdb copy is limited to in-frame clones, with some not included. The repertoire has under 250,000 clones, 50% to 65% of them found once; the top ten carry 0.45%. This clone was seen repeatedly, ten times or more. Its specificity is unknown. Trimming pared 4 bases from V and 8 bases from J, leaving 8 bases between. The CDR3 extends over 12 amino acids. Germline values: CDR1 LNHDA, CDR2 SQIVND (reference sequence). Broader study findings: Greater clonality was observed in lesional scalp samples, especially alopecia totalis/universalis, versus normal scalp. Sequencing of scalp samples also includes resident alphabeta T cells from normal skin.

This TCR came from a human donor with alopecia areata. This specimen consisted of CD4+ T cells sorted from blood, obtained at week 0. The chain is built from TRBV19 and TRBJ2-2; D is unclear. The CDR3 protein is CASSTQMGELFF. The CDR3 DNA follows: TGTGCCAGTAGTACCCAAATGGGGGAGCTGTTTTTT.